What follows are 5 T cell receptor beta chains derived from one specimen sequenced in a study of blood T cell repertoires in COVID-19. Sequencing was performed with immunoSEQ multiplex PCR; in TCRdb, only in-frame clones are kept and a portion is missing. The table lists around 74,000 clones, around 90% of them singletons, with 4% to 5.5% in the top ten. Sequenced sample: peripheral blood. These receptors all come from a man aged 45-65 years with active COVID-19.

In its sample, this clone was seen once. CDR3: CASSLTGNLGYTF. The CDR3 bases are TGTGCCAGCAGCTTAACAGGGAATCTTGGCTACACCTTC. The V call is TRBV5-6, the J call TRBJ1-2; D perhaps matches TRBD1 (6 bases). The V end lost 2 bases, the J end lost 7 bases, and 12 bases lay between the germline ends. The germline V gene encodes CDR1 SGHDT and CDR2 YYEEEE. The CDR3 contains 13 residues.

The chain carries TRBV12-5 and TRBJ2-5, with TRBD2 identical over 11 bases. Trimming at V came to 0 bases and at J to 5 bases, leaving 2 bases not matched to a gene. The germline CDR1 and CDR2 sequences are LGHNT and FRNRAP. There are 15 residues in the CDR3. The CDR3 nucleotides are TGTGCTAGTGGTTTGGTACTAGCGGGGGTTGAGACCCAGTACTTC. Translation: CASGLVLAGVETQYF. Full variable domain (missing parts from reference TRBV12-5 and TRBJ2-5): DARVTQTPRHKVTEMGQEVTMRCQPILGHNTVFWYRQTMMQGLELLAYFRNRAPLDDSGMPKDRFSAEMPDATLATLKIQPSEPRDSAVYFCASGLVLAGVETQYFGPGTRLLVL.

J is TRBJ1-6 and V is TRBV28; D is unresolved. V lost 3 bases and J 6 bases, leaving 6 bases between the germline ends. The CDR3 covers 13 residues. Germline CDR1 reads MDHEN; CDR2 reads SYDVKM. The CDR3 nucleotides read TGTGCCAGCAGTTTCGGAGTTAATTCACCCCTCCACTTT. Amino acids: CASSFGVNSPLHF.

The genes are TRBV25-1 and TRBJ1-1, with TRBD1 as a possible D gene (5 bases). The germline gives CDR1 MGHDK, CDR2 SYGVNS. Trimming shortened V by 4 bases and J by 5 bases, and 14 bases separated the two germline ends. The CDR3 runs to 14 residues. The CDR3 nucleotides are TGTGCCAGCAGTGGGGGAGGTCGGGGGACTGAAGCTTTCTTT. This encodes CASSGGGRGTEAFF.

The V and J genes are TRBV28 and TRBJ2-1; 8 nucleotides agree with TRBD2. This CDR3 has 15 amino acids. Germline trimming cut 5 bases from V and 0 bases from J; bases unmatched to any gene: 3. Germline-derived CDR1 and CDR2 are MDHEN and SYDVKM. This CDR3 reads CASSPGGASYNEQFF. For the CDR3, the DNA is TGTGCCAGCAGTCCCGGGGGGGCCTCCTACAATGAGCAGTTCTTC.